Listed below are T cell receptor beta chains from one sample, sequenced in a study of identical twins. Each CDR3 protein gets one entry after TCRdb re-called the 5' RACE reads with MiXCR. Of 500,000 to 650,000 distinct CDR3 sequences in the sample, around 24% were seen once. This same sample was also part of a study on yellow fever vaccine responses in identical twins.

Material: CD4+ T cells sorted from blood. Every receptor here comes from a woman under 30 in good health. The CDR3 runs from the conserved cysteine through the conserved F or W. Each record gives: clone size, J gene, V gene, D gene, CDR3 protein, CDR3 DNA. A D gene is named only where the DNA matches it firmly. For some rows the clone size is stated as once, few or many, or as a class when expanded; others skip it.

>-|TRBJ2-1|TRBV12-3/TRBV12-4|TRBD2
CASNTGGRYPYNEQFF
TGTGCCAGCAATACAGGCGGGAGGTATCCCTACAATGAGCAGTTCTTC
>-|TRBJ2-1|TRBV29-1|-
CSVVGPGHNEQFF
TGCAGCGTTGTAGGGCCAGGTCACAATGAGCAGTTCTTC
>-|TRBJ1-6|TRBV4-2|-
CASSQDQPLNTLHF
TGTGCCAGCAGCCAGGACCAGCCTCTTAACACCCTCCACTTT
>few|TRBJ2-3|TRBV7-3|TRBD2
CASSQASGTSGRKIDTQYF
TGTGCCAGCAGCCAGGCCAGCGGGACTAGCGGGAGAAAGATAGATACGCAGTATTTT
>-|TRBJ2-2|TRBV5-1|-
CASSLRALTNTGELFF
TGCGCCAGCAGCCTCCGGGCCCTAACGAACACCGGGGAGCTGTTTTTT
>-|TRBJ2-7|TRBV7-9|-
CASSVEQTYEQYF
TGTGCCAGCAGTGTGGAACAAACCTACGAGCAGTACTTC
>-|TRBJ2-5|TRBV28|-
CASSWSGAETQYF
TGTGCCAGCAGTTGGTCAGGGGCAGAGACCCAGTACTTC
>-|TRBJ2-5|TRBV10-3|-
CAIRLGSQETQYF
TGTGCCATCAGGTTGGGCAGCCAAGAGACCCAGTACTTC
>-|TRBJ2-5|TRBV20-1|TRBD2
CSARDQTSQLAGGEETQYF
TGCAGTGCTAGAGATCAGACTTCCCAGCTAGCGGGGGGGGAAGAGACCCAGTACTTC
>-|TRBJ1-1|TRBV12-3/TRBV12-4|-
CASRGPMNTEAFF
TGTGCCAGCAGGGGACCGATGAACACTGAAGCTTTCTTT
>few|TRBJ2-5|TRBV14|-
CASSQETRGGETQYF
TGTGCCAGCAGCCAAGAGACGAGGGGGGGGGAGACCCAGTACTTC
>-|TRBJ1-6|TRBV9|-
CASSVDINSPLHF
TGTGCCAGCAGCGTAGATATTAATTCACCCCTCCACTTT
>-|TRBJ2-3|TRBV7-8|TRBD1
CASSFRQGISTDTQYF
TGTGCCAGCAGCTTCCGACAGGGGATAAGCACAGATACGCAGTATTTT
>-|TRBJ2-1|TRBV6-1|TRBD2
CASSNLAGGSNEQFF
TGTGCCAGCAGTAATCTAGCGGGAGGATCCAATGAGCAGTTCTTC
>few|TRBJ2-7|TRBV6-5|TRBD2
CASSYELSSGSSSEQYF
TGTGCCAGCAGTTACGAGTTGTCTAGCGGGAGCTCTAGCGAGCAGTACTTC
>-|TRBJ2-7|TRBV20-1|-
CSAPLGVYEQYF
TGCAGTGCTCCCTTAGGGGTCTACGAGCAGTACTTC
>few|TRBJ2-5|TRBV5-6|-
CASSLVDLQETQYF
TGTGCCAGCAGCTTGGTGGACTTACAAGAGACCCAGTACTTC
>-|TRBJ1-1|TRBV12-3/TRBV12-4|-
CASSSEGSRSTEAFF
TGTGCCAGCAGTTCCGAGGGTAGTCGAAGCACTGAAGCTTTCTTT